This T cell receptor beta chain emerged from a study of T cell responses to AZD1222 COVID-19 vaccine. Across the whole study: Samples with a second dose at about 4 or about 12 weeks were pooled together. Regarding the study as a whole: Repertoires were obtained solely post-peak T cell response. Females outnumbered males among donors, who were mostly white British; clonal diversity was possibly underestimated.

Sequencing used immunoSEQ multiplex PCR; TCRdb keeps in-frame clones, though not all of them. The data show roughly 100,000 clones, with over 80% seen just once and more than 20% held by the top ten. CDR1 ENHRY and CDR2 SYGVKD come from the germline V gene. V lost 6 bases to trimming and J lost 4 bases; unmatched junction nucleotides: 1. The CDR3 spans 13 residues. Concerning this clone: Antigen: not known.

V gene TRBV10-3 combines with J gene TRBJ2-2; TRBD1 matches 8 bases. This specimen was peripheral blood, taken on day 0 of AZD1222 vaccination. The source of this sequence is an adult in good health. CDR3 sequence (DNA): TGTGCCATCAGGACAGGGGCCACCGGGGAGCTGTTTTTT. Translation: CAIRTGATGELFF.